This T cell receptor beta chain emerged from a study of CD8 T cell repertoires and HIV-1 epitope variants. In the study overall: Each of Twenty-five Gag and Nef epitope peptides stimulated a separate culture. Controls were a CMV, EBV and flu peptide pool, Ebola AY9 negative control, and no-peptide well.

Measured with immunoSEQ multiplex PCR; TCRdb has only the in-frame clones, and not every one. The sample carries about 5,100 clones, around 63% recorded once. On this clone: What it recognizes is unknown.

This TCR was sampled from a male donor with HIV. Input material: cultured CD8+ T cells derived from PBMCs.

CDR3 sequence: CASSQGSGQGDGYTF. In nucleotides, the CDR3 is TGTGCCAGCAGCCAAGGGTCAGGCCAGGGGGATGGCTACACCTTC. The genes are TRBV7-8 and TRBJ1-2; 7 bases fit TRBD1. J lost 6 bases, V lost 5 bases, and 12 bases had no gene match. This CDR3 region has 15 residues. Germline CDR1 SGHVS, CDR2 FQNEAQ.